This is a list of T cell receptor beta chains from one sample in a study of T cells in Graves' hyperthyroidism and ophthalmopathy. TCRdb used MiXCR to reprocess the multiplex PCR reads, holding one entry per CDR3 protein. Found here are 550,000 to 600,000 distinct CDR3 sequences, about 14% of them singletons; the top ten hold less than 9%. Sequencing was performed on blood. These receptors came from a woman under 30 with Graves' ophthalmopathy. The CDR3 runs from the conserved cysteine through the conserved F or W. D genes are given only for firm matches. Clone size appears in some rows only: once, few, many, or a class for an expanded clone.

clone_size j_call v_call d_call cdr3_aa cdr3_nt
NA TRBJ2-2 TRBV20-1 TRBD2 CSARGTSGSPNTGELFF TGCAGTGCTCGGGGGACTAGCGGGAGCCCTAACACCGGGGAGCTGTTTTTT
many TRBJ2-1 TRBV11-2 NA CASSLGAATNNEQFF TGTGCCAGCAGCTTAGGTGCCGCGACAAACAATGAGCAGTTCTTC
few TRBJ2-3 TRBV5-4 NA CASSLRTADTQYF TGTGCCAGCAGCTTAAGGACAGCAGATACGCAGTATTTT
many TRBJ2-1 TRBV20-1 NA CSARFKWIHNEQFF TGCAGTGCTAGATTTAAGTGGATTCACAATGAGCAGTTCTTC
few TRBJ1-4 TRBV7-9 NA CASSLLQANEKLFF TGTGCCAGCAGCTTATTACAGGCGAATGAAAAACTGTTTTTT
NA TRBJ1-5 TRBV10-1 NA CASSDSQKVDQPQHF TGCGCCAGCAGTGACTCACAAAAGGTCGATCAGCCCCAGCATTTT
many TRBJ2-7 TRBV24-1 TRBD1 CATSTGDHEQYF TGTGCCACCAGTACAGGGGACCACGAGCAGTACTTC
many TRBJ2-3 TRBV20-1 NA CSAPERKWASTDTQYF TGCAGTGCCCCGGAAAGGAAGTGGGCTAGCACAGATACGCAGTATTTT
NA TRBJ2-5 TRBV20-1 TRBD2 CSADEAGGLETQYF TGCAGTGCCGACGAAGCGGGAGGGTTGGAGACCCAGTACTTC
NA TRBJ1-5 TRBV6-2/TRBV6-3 TRBD1 CASLRTGGDRPQHF TGTGCCAGCCTCCGTACAGGGGGCGACCGGCCCCAGCATTTT
few TRBJ2-2 TRBV5-6 NA CASSFESLNTGELFF TGTGCCAGCAGCTTTGAGTCTTTGAACACCGGGGAGCTGTTTTTT
many TRBJ1-4 TRBV27 TRBD1 CASSPYQTGREKLFF TGTGCCAGCAGCCCTTACCAGACAGGGCGTGAAAAACTGTTTTTT